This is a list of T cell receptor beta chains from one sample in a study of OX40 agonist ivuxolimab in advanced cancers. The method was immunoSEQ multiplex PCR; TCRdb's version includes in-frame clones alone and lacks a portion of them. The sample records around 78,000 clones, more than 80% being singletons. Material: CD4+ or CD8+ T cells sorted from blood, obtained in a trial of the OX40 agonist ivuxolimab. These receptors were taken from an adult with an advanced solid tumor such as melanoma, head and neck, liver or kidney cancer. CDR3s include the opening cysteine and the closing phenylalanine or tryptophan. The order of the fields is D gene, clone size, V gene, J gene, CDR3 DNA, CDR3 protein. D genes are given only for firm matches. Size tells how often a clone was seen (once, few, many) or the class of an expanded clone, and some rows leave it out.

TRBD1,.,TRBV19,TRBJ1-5,TGTGCCAGTAGTACCATCGGAGGGGGCCGCCAGCCCCAGCATTTT,CASSTIGGGRQPQHF
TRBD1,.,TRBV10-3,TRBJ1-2,TGTGCCATCGGGACAGCCTATGGCTACACCTTC,CAIGTAYGYTF
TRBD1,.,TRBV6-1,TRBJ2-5,TGTGCCAGCAGTTCCCAGACAGGGGGACCAGAGACCCAGTACTTC,CASSSQTGGPETQYF
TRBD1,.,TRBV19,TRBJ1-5,TGTGCCAGTAATCCTGGACAGGGCGGCAATCAGCCCCAGCATTTT,CASNPGQGGNQPQHF
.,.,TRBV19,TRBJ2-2,TGTGCCAGTAGTATTGCAGAACGAGGCGGCACCGGGGAGCTGTTTTTT,CASSIAERGGTGELFF
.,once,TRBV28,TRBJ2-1,TGTGCCAGCAGCCGGAGCGGGCCCACCTACAATGAGCAGTTCTTC,CASSRSGPTYNEQFF
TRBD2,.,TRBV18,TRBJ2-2,TGTGCCAGCTCACCACCCGGACTAGCGGGAGGCACCGGGGAGCTGTTTTTT,CASSPPGLAGGTGELFF
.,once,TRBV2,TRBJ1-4,TGTGCCAGCAATCGACCTCCAGGGTCCTTCAATGGTGAAAAACTGTTTTTT,CASNRPPGSFNGEKLFF
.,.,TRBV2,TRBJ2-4,TGTGCCAGCAGTGAAACTCCCGGGACAAATCACATTCAGTACTTC,CASSETPGTNHIQYF
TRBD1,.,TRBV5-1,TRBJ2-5,TGCGCCAGCAGCTTTTACCCCAGGACAGGGGAGGGAGAGACCCAGTACTTC,CASSFYPRTGEGETQYF
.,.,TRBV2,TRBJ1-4,TGTGCCAGCAGTGAAGCGCGATGGAGCGGAGTTGAAAAACTGTTTTTT,CASSEARWSGVEKLFF
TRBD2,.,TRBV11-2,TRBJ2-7,TGTGCCAGCAGCTTAGCCTTAGGCGGGAGCTCCTACGAGCAGTACTTC,CASSLALGGSSYEQYF
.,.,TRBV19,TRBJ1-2,TGTGCCAGTAGTATAACCAGGGCTCAATATGGCTACACCTTC,CASSITRAQYGYTF
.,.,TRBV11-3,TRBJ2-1,TGTGCCAGCAGCTTAGTTGCGGGAAACAATGAGCAGTTCTTC,CASSLVAGNNEQFF
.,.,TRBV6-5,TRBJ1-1,TGTGCCAGCAGTTACTCGGCAGAAATGAACACTGAAGCTTTCTTT,CASSYSAEMNTEAFF
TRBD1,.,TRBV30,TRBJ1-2,TGTGCCTGCAAGGACAGGTACTATGGCTACACCTTC,CACKDRYYGYTF
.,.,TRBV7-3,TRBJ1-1,TGTGCCAGCAGCCACGGCCAGAAGAACACTGAAGCTTTCTTT,CASSHGQKNTEAFF
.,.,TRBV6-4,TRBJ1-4,TGTGCCAGAGCTGAGGGACCGCTATCGAGGGCTAATGAAAAACTGTTTTTT,CARAEGPLSRANEKLFF
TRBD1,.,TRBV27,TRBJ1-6,TGTGCCAGCACTCCCTCGACAGGGGCAGATAATTCACCCCTCCACTTT,CASTPSTGADNSPLHF
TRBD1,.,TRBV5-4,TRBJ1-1,TGTGCCAGCAGCGCAGGACAGGGGAGGAACACTGAAGCTTTCTTT,CASSAGQGRNTEAFF
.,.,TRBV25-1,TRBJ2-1,TGTGCCAGCAGCAAAGGAGGGTACAATGAGCAGTTCTTC,CASSKGGYNEQFF
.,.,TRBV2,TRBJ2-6,TGTGCCAGCACCTTCCCCTCTGGGGCCAACGTCCTGACTTTC,CASTFPSGANVLTF
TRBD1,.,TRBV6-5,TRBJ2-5,TGTGCCAGCAGTTATGGGACAGCCGAAGAGACCCAGTACTTC,CASSYGTAEETQYF
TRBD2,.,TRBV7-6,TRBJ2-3,TGTGCCAGCAGCCCGAGCGGGAGGACAGATACGCAGTATTTT,CASSPSGRTDTQYF
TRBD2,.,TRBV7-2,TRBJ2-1,TGTGCCAGCAGCCCCCGGATGGGACTAGCGGCCTACAATGAGCAGTTCTTC,CASSPRMGLAAYNEQFF
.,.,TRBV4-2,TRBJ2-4,TGTGCCAGCAGCCAAGAACAAGGTGATGGGGCCAAAAACATTCAGTACTTC,CASSQEQGDGAKNIQYF
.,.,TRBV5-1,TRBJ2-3,TGCGCCAGCAGCTTGGGGTCCCCTGGCACAGATACGCAGTATTTT,CASSLGSPGTDTQYF
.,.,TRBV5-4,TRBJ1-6,TGTGCCAGCAGCTTGGAAGTTCCCAATTCACCCCTCCACTTT,CASSLEVPNSPLHF
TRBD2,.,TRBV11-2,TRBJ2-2,TGTGCCAGCAGCTTGGGGACTAGCGGGAGGAACGGGGAGCTGTTTTTT,CASSLGTSGRNGELFF
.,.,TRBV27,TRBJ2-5,TGTGCCAGCAGTTTCCCCTTTGGGCGGGACAAACAAGAGACCCAGTACTTC,CASSFPFGRDKQETQYF
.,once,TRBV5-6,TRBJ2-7,TGTGCCAGCAGCTCCTGGGATAGCGGACCCTCCTACGAGCAGTACTTC,CASSSWDSGPSYEQYF
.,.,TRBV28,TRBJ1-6,TGTGCCAGCAGTTTGGAGGTCTCCTATAATTCACCCCTCCACTTT,CASSLEVSYNSPLHF
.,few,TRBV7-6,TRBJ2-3,TGTGCCAGCAGCTTAGGAAACAGAGGGGATACGCAGTATTTT,CASSLGNRGDTQYF
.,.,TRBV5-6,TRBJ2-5,TGTGCCAGCAGCGCTCAAGAGACCCAGTACTTC,CASSAQETQYF
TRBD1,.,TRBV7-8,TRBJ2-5,TGTGCCAGCAGCACCCAAGGGACAGGGGTGGGAGAGACCCAGTACTTC,CASSTQGTGVGETQYF
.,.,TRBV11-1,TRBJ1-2,TGTGCCAGCAGCGACCCTAAACGAGCGGACTATGGCTACACCTTC,CASSDPKRADYGYTF
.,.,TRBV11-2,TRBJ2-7,TGTGCCAGCAGCTTCGCAGGGGGCGGGGGCGAGCAGTACTTC,CASSFAGGGGEQYF